The 14 T cell receptor beta chains below were found in one sample sequenced in a study of shared clonotypes between healthy human individuals. Measured with immunoSEQ multiplex PCR; TCRdb has only the in-frame clones, and not every one. The sample contains roughly 2 million clones, less than 95% of which appear only once. Terminally differentiated effector memory CD45RA+ cells were excluded from the naive CD8 cells, which were CD45RO-negative and positively selected for CCR7. Sequenced sample: naive CD8+ T cells sorted from blood. All receptors come from a man aged 18 to 30 in good health.

On this clone itself: In the same sample, other DNA sequences code for this CDR3. The chain recombines TRBV6-1 with TRBJ2-7; 8 bases are shared with TRBD1. V lost 4 bases to trimming and J lost 1 base; unmatched junction nucleotides: 3. The length of the CDR3 is 14 residues. The germline V gene encodes CDR1 MNHNS and CDR2 SASEGT. The DNA for the CDR3 is TGTGCCAGCAGTGCCCGGGACAGGTCCTACGAGCAGTACTTC. It is translated as CASSARDRSYEQYF.

In this sample, this clone turned up once. CDR3 in DNA: TGTGCCAGCAGCCCGTTGGGCACTGAAGCTTTCTTT. Protein sequence: CASSPLGTEAFF. The chain uses TRBV5-5 and TRBJ1-1; D not certain. Trimming stripped 4 bases from V and 4 bases from J, with 8 bases between. Germline V CDR1 and CDR2: SGHKS, YYEKEE (reference sequence). The CDR3 consists of 12 residues.

This clone was seen a handful of times. Other DNA sequences from this sample encode an identical CDR3 as well. This chain connects TRBV4-1 to TRBJ2-7; weak D call: TRBD1 (6 bases). The germline CDR1 and CDR2 sequences are MGHRA and YSYEKL. The CDR3 has 13 amino acids. The germline V and J ends were trimmed by 1 base and 3 bases, with 7 bases remaining between them. This CDR3 reads CASSQARGYEQYF. CDR3 sequence (DNA): TGCGCCAGCAGCCAAGCCAGGGGCTACGAGCAGTACTTC.

V usage is TRBV7-8 and J usage is TRBJ2-3, with D perhaps TRBD1 or TRBD2 (5 bases each). Trimming shortened V by 1 base and J by 1 base, and 15 bases separated the two germline ends. Looked up from germline, CDR1 is SGHVS and CDR2 is FQNEAQ. The CDR3 has 17 residues. The CDR3 here is CASSLGSRGAGTDTQYF. CDR3 in DNA: TGTGCCAGCAGCTTAGGAAGTAGAGGGGCTGGCACAGATACGCAGTATTTT.

The CDR3 sequence: CSAGAQYEQYF. In DNA form, the CDR3 reads TGCAGCGCTGGGGCACAATACGAGCAGTACTTC. This rearrangement joins TRBV29-1 to TRBJ2-7, with a possible D match to TRBD1 (5 bases). The V and J ends lost 7 bases and 4 bases respectively, with 11 bases between them. The CDR3 extends over 11 amino acids. Germline-derived CDR1 and CDR2 are SQVTM and ANQGSEA.

A single count supports this clone. The chain joins TRBV19 to TRBJ2-2, with D hard to call. The CDR3 extends over 13 amino acids. Germline loops: CDR1 LNHDA, CDR2 SQIVND (reference sequence). The V and J ends lost 6 bases and 5 bases respectively, with 10 bases between them. CDR3 bases: TGTGCCAGTAGCCTAACAGAGACCGGGGAGCTGTTTTTT. It codes for CASSLTETGELFF. The full variable domain, in which reference TRBV19 and TRBJ2-2 provide the parts outside the CDR3, is DGGITQSPKYLFRKEGQNVTLSCEQNLNHDAMYWYRQDPGQGLRLIYYSQIVNDFQKGDIAEGYSVSREKKESFPLTVTSAQKNPTAFYLCASSLTETGELFFGEGSRLTVL.

V gene TRBV13 combines with J gene TRBJ2-3; 9 bases are shared with TRBD2. CDR1 and CDR2 (germline): PRHDT, FYEKMQ (reference sequence). Unmatched junction bases numbered 3, after V lost 2 bases and J lost 0 bases. The CDR3 contains 16 residues. CDR3 in DNA: TGTGCCAGCAGCTTACGGCTAGCGGGGAGCACAGATACGCAGTATTTT. It is translated as CASSLRLAGSTDTQYF.

The CDR3 DNA reads TGTGCCAGCAGCCGCCTTGTGAGCGGGGGGAACGAGCAGTACTTC. Its translation: CASSRLVSGGNEQYF. The chain uses TRBV27 and TRBJ2-7; 9 nucleotides agree with TRBD2. CDR1 MNHEY and CDR2 SMNVEV come from the germline V gene (reference sequence). Trimming cost V 6 bases and J 5 bases; bases outside gene matches: 11. This CDR3 spans 15 amino acids.

V gene TRBV2 combines with J gene TRBJ2-1; TRBD2 agrees at 8 bases. The CDR3 is 16 residues long. Germline V gives CDR1 SNHLY, CDR2 FYNNEI. Trimming removed 6 bases from V and 0 bases from J; junction bases left unmatched: 7. The CDR3 DNA follows: TGTGCCAGCAGAGCCGGCACTAGCGGCTCCTACAATGAGCAGTTCTTC. It specifies CASRAGTSGSYNEQFF. The whole variable domain, filled in from reference TRBV2 and TRBJ2-1, reads EPEVTQTPSHQVTQMGQEVILRCVPISNHLYFYWYRQILGQKVEFLVSFYNNEISEKSEIFDDQFSVERPDGSNFTLKIRSTKLEDSAMYFCASRAGTSGSYNEQFFGPGTRLTVL.

To note about this clone: A junction end diverges from the germline sequence, so it may reflect a read error. The V call is TRBV7-7, the J call TRBJ2-7; D not certain. The CDR3 covers 13 residues. Germline V gives CDR1 SSHAT, CDR2 FNYEAQ (reference sequence). CDR3 sequence (DNA): TGTGCTAGCAGCCCCGGACCGTTCTACGAGCAGTACTTC. This sequence encodes CASSPGPFYEQYF.

J is TRBJ2-7 and V is TRBV30; 7 bases are a match to TRBD1. Trimming at V came to 2 bases and at J to 7 bases, leaving 8 bases not matched to a gene. This CDR3 has 13 residues. Germline CDR1 and CDR2: GTSNPN and SVGIG (reference sequence). Written as DNA, the CDR3 is TGTGCCTGGAGTTTTCAGGGGGTAGGGGAGCAGTACTTC. Translating gives CAWSFQGVGEQYF.

This chain joins TRBV9 and TRBJ2-5; 9 bases agree with TRBD1. CDR3 length equals 16 residues. The V segment lost 0 bases and the J segment 2 bases; nucleotides outside the gene matches: 5. Germline V gene lookup returns CDR1 SGDLS and CDR2 YYNGEE. In DNA, the CDR3 is TGTGCCAGCAGCGTAGACCTACAGGGGGCTCAAGAGACCCAGTACTTC. Translation gives CASSVDLQGAQETQYF.

The rearrangement uses TRBV9 and TRBJ2-7; D possibly corresponds to TRBD2 (6 bases). CDR1 and CDR2 (germline): SGDLS, YYNGEE. The V and J ends lost 3 bases and 2 bases respectively, with 15 bases between them. The length of the CDR3 is 15 residues. This CDR3 reads CASSAGEATTYEQYF. The CDR3, as DNA: TGTGCCAGCAGCGCCGGGGAGGCTACCACCTACGAGCAGTACTTC.

Concerning this clone: The sample carries other DNA sequences with the same CDR3. This rearrangement joins TRBV6-5 to TRBJ2-5; 9 nucleotides agree with TRBD1. V lost 2 bases to trimming and J lost 5 bases; unmatched junction nucleotides: 6. The CDR3 sequence is 15 residues long. Germline V gene lookup returns CDR1 MNHEY and CDR2 SVGAGI. The CDR3 DNA follows: TGTGCCAGCAGTTACCTTACAGGGGGCGGGGAGACCCAGTACTTC. The encoded protein is CASSYLTGGGETQYF.